The rows below give T cell receptor beta chains drawn from one sample of a study of cytomegalovirus exposure and HLA in healthy donors. The assay was immunoSEQ multiplex PCR, and TCRdb's table has in-frame clones only and misses some. The sample includes 200,000 or so clones, around four fifths of them seen just once. Sequencing was performed on PBMCs. These receptors originate from a man aged 18 to 35 in good health and CMV-seropositive. Both conserved end residues are part of each CDR3. A D gene is named only where the DNA matches it firmly. Part of the rows lack a size; the others show once, few, many or a class for expanded clones.

v_call	j_call	d_call	clone_size	cdr3_aa	cdr3_nt
TRBV2	TRBJ1-1	-	-	CASIGANTEAFF	TGTGCCAGCATAGGGGCCAACACTGAAGCTTTCTTT
TRBV7-3	TRBJ2-3	TRBD1	-	CASSLRGQGWSDTQYF	TGTGCCAGCAGCTTAAGGGGACAGGGCTGGTCAGATACGCAGTATTTT
TRBV28	TRBJ2-7	TRBD2	-	CASFGTSGFNYEQYF	TGTGCCAGCTTTGGGACTAGCGGGTTTAACTACGAGCAGTACTTC
TRBV6-4	TRBJ2-1	TRBD2	-	CASRGGTNNEQFF	TGTGCCAGCAGGGGTGGGACTAACAATGAGCAGTTCTTC
TRBV27	TRBJ2-5	TRBD1	-	CASSLQAGGETQYF	TGTGCCAGCAGTTTACAGGCAGGGGGAGAGACCCAGTACTTC
TRBV30	TRBJ1-5	-	-	CAWREGDGIFNQPQHF	TGTGCCTGGAGAGAGGGGGACGGCATTTTCAATCAGCCCCAGCATTTT
TRBV9	TRBJ2-1	-	once	CASSALVVGDEQFF	TGTGCCAGCAGCGCCCTCGTGGTCGGAGATGAGCAGTTCTTC
TRBV25-1	TRBJ1-5	TRBD1	-	CASSGPGTGGEENQPQHF	TGTGCCAGCAGTGGTCCCGGGACAGGGGGCGAAGAGAATCAGCCCCAGCATTTT
TRBV7-3	TRBJ1-2	TRBD1	-	CASSSGQGRGYTF	TGTGCCAGCAGCTCAGGACAGGGAAGAGGCTACACCTTC
TRBV6-1	TRBJ2-7	TRBD1	-	CASRGWTGSTYEQYF	TGTGCCAGCAGAGGTTGGACAGGGAGCACCTACGAGCAGTACTTC
TRBV19	TRBJ2-7	-	-	CASSIRGLDEQYF	TGTGCCAGTAGTATCCGTGGGCTGGACGAGCAGTACTTC
TRBV30	TRBJ2-1	-	-	CAWSPRDTGQFF	TGTGCCTGGAGTCCCCGGGATACGGGGCAGTTCTTC
TRBV7-9	TRBJ2-1	TRBD2	-	CASSDTSGRFNEQFF	TGTGCCAGCAGCGATACTAGCGGGAGGTTCAATGAGCAGTTCTTC
TRBV14	TRBJ2-3	TRBD2	-	CASSALAATRDTQYF	TGTGCCAGCAGCGCCCTAGCGGCCACTCGAGATACGCAGTATTTT
TRBV27	TRBJ2-3	TRBD2	once	CASSLYNSGGGTDTQYF	TGTGCCAGCAGTTTATATAATTCGGGGGGGGGTACAGATACGCAGTATTTT
TRBV7-8	TRBJ1-2	TRBD1	-	CASSQQGASYGYTF	TGTGCCAGCAGCCAGCAGGGGGCCTCCTATGGCTACACCTTC
TRBV27	TRBJ2-7	-	-	CASSSNQGSSYEQYF	TGTGCCAGCAGTTCGAACCAGGGGAGCTCCTACGAGCAGTACTTC
TRBV29-1	TRBJ2-2	-	-	CSVEVGSSGELFF	TGCAGCGTTGAAGTGGGGAGTTCCGGGGAGCTGTTTTTT
TRBV7-9	TRBJ2-7	-	-	CASSFESNHEQYF	TGTGCCAGCAGCTTCGAAAGCAATCACGAGCAGTACTTC
TRBV11-1	TRBJ2-7	TRBD2	-	CASSLGAGETYEQYF	TGTGCCAGCAGCTTAGGGGCGGGAGAGACTTACGAGCAGTACTTC
TRBV29-1	TRBJ2-5	-	-	CSVRTDQETQYF	TGCAGCGTTCGGACAGACCAAGAGACCCAGTACTTC
TRBV13	TRBJ2-7	TRBD2	-	CASSRASGRDSYEQYF	TGTGCCAGCAGCAGGGCTAGCGGTCGGGACTCCTACGAGCAGTACTTC
TRBV7-8	TRBJ1-2	-	many	CASSLDNNYGYTF	TGTGCCAGCAGCTTAGACAATAACTATGGCTACACCTTC
TRBV6-4	TRBJ2-2	-	few	CASSEQGINTGELFF	TGTGCCAGCAGTGAACAGGGAATCAACACCGGGGAGCTGTTTTTT
TRBV6-1	TRBJ2-6	-	-	CASSENRSGANVLTF	TGTGCCAGCAGTGAAAACCGGTCTGGGGCCAACGTCCTGACTTTC
TRBV2	TRBJ1-1	TRBD1	-	CASSVTTGGGTEAFF	TGTGCCAGCAGTGTCACGACAGGGGGTGGTACTGAAGCTTTCTTT
TRBV28	TRBJ1-3	-	-	CASSPPADSAWPSGNTIYF	TGTGCCAGCAGTCCGCCGGCCGACTCGGCTTGGCCCTCTGGAAACACCATATATTTT
TRBV27	TRBJ1-2	-	-	CASSFDPGADGYTF	TGTGCCAGCAGTTTTGATCCAGGGGCCGATGGCTACACCTTC
TRBV5-1	TRBJ2-2	-	-	CASSLSGLELFF	TGCGCCAGCAGCTTGAGCGGGCTAGAGCTGTTTTTT
TRBV23-1	TRBJ1-2	TRBD1	-	CASSPNWPSATGCGNYGYTF	TGCGCCAGCAGCCCAAATTGGCCGTCGGCGACAGGGTGTGGTAACTATGGCTACACCTTC
TRBV2	TRBJ1-5	-	-	CASGRGISNQPQHF	TGTGCCAGCGGGCGGGGTATCAGCAATCAGCCCCAGCATTTT
TRBV29-1	TRBJ1-2	-	-	CSVSAGGYTF	TGCAGCGTCTCCGCGGGTGGCTACACCTTC
TRBV7-3	TRBJ2-2	-	-	CASSPSVRGTTGELFF	TGTGCCAGCAGCCCCTCAGTCAGGGGAACCACCGGGGAGCTGTTTTTT
TRBV4-3	TRBJ2-2	TRBD2	-	CASSQGVSGSWTGELFF	TGCGCCAGCAGCCAAGGAGTTAGCGGGAGTTGGACCGGGGAGCTGTTTTTT
TRBV7-2	TRBJ2-7	-	-	CASSLQLDVYEQYF	TGTGCCAGCAGCTTACAACTAGATGTCTACGAGCAGTACTTC
TRBV19	TRBJ2-2	TRBD1	-	CASRRTGGSGELFF	TGTGCCAGTAGGAGGACAGGGGGTAGCGGGGAGCTGTTTTTT
TRBV4-1	TRBJ2-2	TRBD1	-	CASSRDRGTGELFF	TGCGCCAGCAGCCGCGACAGGGGGACCGGGGAGCTGTTTTTT